One TCR beta chain is described in this entry. The target of this receptor is not known. One base away there is no much larger clone; base qualities are not given. Donors were about 36 systemically healthy Caucasian individuals from Russia aged roughly 6 to 95 years. About 10 milliliters of peripheral blood were collected from each donor into EDTA-treated Vacutainer tubes. Ficoll-Paque density-gradient centrifugation was used to isolate PBMCs, with at least 7 million per sample. Trizol reagent was used to extract total RNA from PBMCs, with at least 6 micrograms per sample. For every donor, flow cytometry on a PBMC aliquot measured the percentage of naive CD45RAhigh/CD27high T cells. This sample is drawn from a study of blood T cells in healthy people across ages (dated by TCRdb to about 2015). About the investigation overall: In model experiments, roughly one uniquely barcoded TCR beta cDNA molecule per two T cells was captured by template switching. To avoid experimental bias, donors of different ages were spread randomly across the sequencing lanes. Two additional independent replicas of 1 million unique cDNA reads from the same blood draw were analyzed for two donors (one aged 18 to 30 and one aged 80 or older). Using deep sequencing normalized with unique cDNA molecular identifiers, the study measured how TCR beta repertoire diversity changes with age. Donors were grouped into four age groups: young (average roughly 17 years), middle-aged (under 40), aged (62) and long-lived (just over 80). The study at large found these results: Estimates of total diversity based on one million sequenced T cells were regarded as lower bounds and as underestimates. A strong correlation was found between observed TCR beta diversity and the percentage of naive T cells measured by flow cytometry. The long-lived group showed more naive CD4+ T cells, fewer expanded clones and increased TCR diversity than the aged group, suggesting age selection. Because the CMV infection status of the donors was unknown, age-related changes in expanded clonotypes may potentially have been confounded. Observed TCR beta diversity per million T cells fell roughly linearly with age, and a significant reduction was already apparent by age roughly 40. Because profiling used bulk unsorted PBMCs, naive and antigen-experienced compartments could not be compared conclusively.

V loses 4 bases, J loses 0 bases, and the germline ends lie 4 bases apart. There are 13 amino acids in the CDR3, from cysteine to phenylalanine inclusive. Just CDR3 DNA is preserved here, 39 bases in frame from base 1. CDR1 and CDR2 are drawn from the germline V gene (reference sequence): LNHNV, YYDKDF. Libraries were prepared through 5' RACE. The run used an Illumina HiSeq 2500. A second PCR of about 7 to 12 cycles was run with a J-beta primer mix and a sample-barcoded 5' primer. A template-switch 5' adaptor carrying 12 random nucleotides introduced a unique molecular identifier onto each TCR beta cDNA molecule. Each sample yielded at least 2.5 million CDR3-containing paired-end reads. First-strand cDNA was synthesized from all RNA with the Mint cDNA synthesis kit, primed by a TRBC-specific oligonucleotide. All cDNA was treated with uracil-DNA glycosylase and then went through a first 18-cycle PCR with the universal primers M1SS and BC2_uni_R. In the source study's methods: For normalization, 1 million high-quality reads, each with a distinct molecular identifier, were randomly selected from each sample. Instead of being binned into consensus sequences, reads that shared molecular identifiers were thrown out. MiTCR, set to a Q25 quality threshold and the strictest error-elimination algorithm, was used for CDR3 identification, clonotype clustering and error correction. A nonparametric unseen species model using Euler transformation provided a lower-bound estimate of total TCR beta diversity. Using fastp trimming at Q25 and MiXCR clonotype assembly, TCRdb reanalyzed the public sequencing data and kept in-frame beta chains. Every distinct CDR3 protein forms one entry, paired with its most common genes and DNA. TCRdb's processing, not the authors' own work, is the source of the V and J calls. Here the sample has roughly 1,300,000 distinct CDR3 sequences; roughly 64% occur a single time. The ten top clones hold more than 6% of the sample.

This chain joins TRBV15 to TRBJ2-4; no confident D gene assignment can be made. The sample consisted of blood. This clonotype was sampled from a man younger than 30 in good health. The DNA is TGTGCCACCAGCACGGAAGCCAAAAACATTCAGTACTTC. This gives the protein CATSTEAKNIQYF.